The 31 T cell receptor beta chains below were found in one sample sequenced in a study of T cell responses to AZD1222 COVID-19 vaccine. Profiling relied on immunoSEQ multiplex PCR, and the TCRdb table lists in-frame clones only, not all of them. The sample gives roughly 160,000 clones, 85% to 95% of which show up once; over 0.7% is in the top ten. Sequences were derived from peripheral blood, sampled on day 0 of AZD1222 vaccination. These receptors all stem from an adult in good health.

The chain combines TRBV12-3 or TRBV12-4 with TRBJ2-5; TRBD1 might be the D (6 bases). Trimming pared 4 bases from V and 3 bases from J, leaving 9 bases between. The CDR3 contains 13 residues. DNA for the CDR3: TGTGCCAGCAGTTCGGACAGTAAAGAGACCCAGTACTTC. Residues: CASSSDSKETQYF.

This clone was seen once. CDR3 DNA: TGTGCCATCACTCCGAGTGGAACTGAAGCTTTCTTT. It translates to CAITPSGTEAFF. J is TRBJ1-1 and V is TRBV10-3; no firm D call. Trimming left V 7 bases short and J 5 bases short, with 11 bases between. CDR1 is ENHRY, CDR2 SYGVKD, per germline. The CDR3 has 12 amino acids.

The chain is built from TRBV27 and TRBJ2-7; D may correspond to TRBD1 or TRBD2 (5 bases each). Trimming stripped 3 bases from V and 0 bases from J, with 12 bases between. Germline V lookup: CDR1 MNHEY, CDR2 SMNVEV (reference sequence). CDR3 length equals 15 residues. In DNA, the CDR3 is TGTGCCAGCAGTTTTGGTGGGACGTCCTCCTACGAGCAGTACTTC. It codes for CASSFGGTSSYEQYF.

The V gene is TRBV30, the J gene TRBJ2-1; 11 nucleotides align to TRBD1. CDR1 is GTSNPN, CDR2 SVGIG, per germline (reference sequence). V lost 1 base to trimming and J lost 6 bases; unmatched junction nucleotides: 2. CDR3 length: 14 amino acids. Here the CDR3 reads CAWSAGTGGNEQFF. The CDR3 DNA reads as TGTGCCTGGAGTGCCGGGACAGGGGGCAATGAGCAGTTCTTC.

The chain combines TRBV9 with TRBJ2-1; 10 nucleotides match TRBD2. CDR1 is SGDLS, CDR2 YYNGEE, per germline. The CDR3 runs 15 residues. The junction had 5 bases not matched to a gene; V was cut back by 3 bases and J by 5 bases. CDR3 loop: CASSAQRGGNNEQFF. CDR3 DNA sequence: TGTGCCAGCAGCGCCCAGCGGGGGGGTAACAATGAGCAGTTCTTC.

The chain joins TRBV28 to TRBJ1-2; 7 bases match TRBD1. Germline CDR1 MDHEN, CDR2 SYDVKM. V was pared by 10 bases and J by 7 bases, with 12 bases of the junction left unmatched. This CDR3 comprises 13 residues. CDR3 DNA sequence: TGTGCCACCCTAGACAGGGCCGTGGGTGGCTACACCTTC. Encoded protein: CATLDRAVGGYTF.

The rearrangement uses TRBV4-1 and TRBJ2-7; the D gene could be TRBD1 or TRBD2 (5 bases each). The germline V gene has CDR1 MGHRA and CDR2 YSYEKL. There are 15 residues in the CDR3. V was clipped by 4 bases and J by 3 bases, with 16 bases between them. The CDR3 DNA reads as TGCGCCAGCAGCCCAAAAGTGGGGGTAGGCTACGAGCAGTACTTC. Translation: CASSPKVGVGYEQYF.

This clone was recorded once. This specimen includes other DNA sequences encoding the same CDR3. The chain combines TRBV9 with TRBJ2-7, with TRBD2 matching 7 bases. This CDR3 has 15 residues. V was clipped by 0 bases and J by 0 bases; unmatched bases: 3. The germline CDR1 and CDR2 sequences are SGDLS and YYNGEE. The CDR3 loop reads CASSVGGGGSYEQYF. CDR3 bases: TGTGCCAGCAGCGTAGGCGGCGGGGGCTCCTACGAGCAGTACTTC.

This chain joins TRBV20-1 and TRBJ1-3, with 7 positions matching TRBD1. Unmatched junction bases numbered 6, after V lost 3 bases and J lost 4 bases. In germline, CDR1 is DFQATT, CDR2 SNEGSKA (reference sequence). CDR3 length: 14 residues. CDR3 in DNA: TGCAGTGCTAGTAATACAGGGGCGGGAAACACCATATATTTT. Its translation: CSASNTGAGNTIYF.

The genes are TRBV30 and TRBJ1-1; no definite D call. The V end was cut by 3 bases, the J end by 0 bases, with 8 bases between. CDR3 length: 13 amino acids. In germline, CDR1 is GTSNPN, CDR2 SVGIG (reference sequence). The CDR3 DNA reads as TGTGCCTGGAGGGGCCCGGTGAACACTGAAGCTTTCTTT. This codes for CAWRGPVNTEAFF. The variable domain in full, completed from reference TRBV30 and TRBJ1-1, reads SQTIHQWPATLVQPVGSPLSLECTVEGTSNPNLYWYRQAAGRGLQLLFYSVGIGQISSEVPQNLSASRPQDRQFILSSKKLLLSDSGFYLCAWRGPVNTEAFFGQGTRLTVV.

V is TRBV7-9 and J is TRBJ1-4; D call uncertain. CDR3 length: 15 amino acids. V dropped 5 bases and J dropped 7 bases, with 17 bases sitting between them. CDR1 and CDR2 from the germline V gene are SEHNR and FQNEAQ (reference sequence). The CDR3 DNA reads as TGTGCCAGCAGCCCAAAGGCCGGGAGCGGTGAAAAACTGTTTTTT. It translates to CASSPKAGSGEKLFF.

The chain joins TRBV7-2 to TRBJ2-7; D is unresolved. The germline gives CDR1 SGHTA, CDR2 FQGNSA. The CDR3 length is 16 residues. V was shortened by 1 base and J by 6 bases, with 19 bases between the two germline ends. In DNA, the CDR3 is TGTGCCAGCAGCTTAGTATGGCAGGCCAAGGGTGGCGAGCAGTACTTC. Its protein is CASSLVWQAKGGEQYF.

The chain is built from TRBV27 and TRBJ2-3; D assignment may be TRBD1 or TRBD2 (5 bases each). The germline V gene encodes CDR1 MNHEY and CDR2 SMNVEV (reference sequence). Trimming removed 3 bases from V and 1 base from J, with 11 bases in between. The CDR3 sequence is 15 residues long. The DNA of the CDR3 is TGTGCCAGCAGTTTTGTGGGGGTTGGCACAGATACGCAGTATTTT. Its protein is CASSFVGVGTDTQYF.

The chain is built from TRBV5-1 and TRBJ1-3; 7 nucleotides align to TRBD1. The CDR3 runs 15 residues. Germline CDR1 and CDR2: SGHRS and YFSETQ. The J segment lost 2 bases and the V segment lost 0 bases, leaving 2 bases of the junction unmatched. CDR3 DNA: TGCGCCAGCAGCTTGGGGCAGGGGGCTGGAAACACCATATATTTT. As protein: CASSLGQGAGNTIYF.

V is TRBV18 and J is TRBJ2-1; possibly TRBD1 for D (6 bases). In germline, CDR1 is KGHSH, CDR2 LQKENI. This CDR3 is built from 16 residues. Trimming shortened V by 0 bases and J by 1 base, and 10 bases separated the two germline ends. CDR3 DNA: TGTGCCAGCTCACCACCCGCACAGGGTTCCTACAATGAGCAGTTCTTC. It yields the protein CASSPPAQGSYNEQFF.

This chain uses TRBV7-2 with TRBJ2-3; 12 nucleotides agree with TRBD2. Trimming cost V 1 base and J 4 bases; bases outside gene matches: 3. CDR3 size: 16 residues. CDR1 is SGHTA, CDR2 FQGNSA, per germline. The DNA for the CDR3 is TGTGCCAGCAGCTTAGGGCCTAGCGGGGGGGCAGATACGCAGTATTTT. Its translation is CASSLGPSGGADTQYF.

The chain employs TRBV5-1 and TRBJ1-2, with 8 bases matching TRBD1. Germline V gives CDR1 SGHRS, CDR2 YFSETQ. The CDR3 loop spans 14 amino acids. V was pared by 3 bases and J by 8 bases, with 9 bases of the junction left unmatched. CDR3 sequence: CASSSGQGADGYTF. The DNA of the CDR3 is TGCGCCAGCAGCTCGGGTCAGGGGGCCGACGGCTACACCTTC.

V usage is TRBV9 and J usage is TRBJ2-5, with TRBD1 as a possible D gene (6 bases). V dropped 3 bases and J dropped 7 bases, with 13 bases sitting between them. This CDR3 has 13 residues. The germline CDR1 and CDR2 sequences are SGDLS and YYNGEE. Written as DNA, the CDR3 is TGTGCCAGCAGCGAGGGGACCAGGGGGACCCAGTACTTC. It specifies CASSEGTRGTQYF. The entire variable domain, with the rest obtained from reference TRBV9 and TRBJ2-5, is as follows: DSGVTQTPKHLITATGQRVTLRCSPRSGDLSVYWYQQSLDQGLQFLIQYYNGEERAKGNILERFSAQQFPDLHSELNLSSLELGDSALYFCASSEGTRGTQYFGPGTRLLVL.

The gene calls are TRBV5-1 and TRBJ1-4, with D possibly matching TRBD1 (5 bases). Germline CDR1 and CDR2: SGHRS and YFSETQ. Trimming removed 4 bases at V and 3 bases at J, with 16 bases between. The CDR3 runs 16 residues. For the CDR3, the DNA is TGCGCCAGCAGCATCTCCAGGGTCAGGTCTAATGAAAAACTGTTTTTT. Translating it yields CASSISRVRSNEKLFF.

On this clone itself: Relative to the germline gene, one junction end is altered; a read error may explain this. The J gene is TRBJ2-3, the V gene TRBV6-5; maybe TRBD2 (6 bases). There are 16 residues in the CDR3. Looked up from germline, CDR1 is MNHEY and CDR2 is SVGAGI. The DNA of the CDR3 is TGTGCCAGCAATTACCAAGTTACGTCGGGGGCAGATACGCAGTATTTT. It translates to CASNYQVTSGADTQYF.

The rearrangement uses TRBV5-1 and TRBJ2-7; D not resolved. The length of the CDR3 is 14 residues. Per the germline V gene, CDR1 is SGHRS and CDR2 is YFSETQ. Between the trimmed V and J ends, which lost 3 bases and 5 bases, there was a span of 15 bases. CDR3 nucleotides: TGCGCCAGCAGCTCTAACGGCCGAGGCGACGAGCAGTACTTC. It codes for CASSSNGRGDEQYF.

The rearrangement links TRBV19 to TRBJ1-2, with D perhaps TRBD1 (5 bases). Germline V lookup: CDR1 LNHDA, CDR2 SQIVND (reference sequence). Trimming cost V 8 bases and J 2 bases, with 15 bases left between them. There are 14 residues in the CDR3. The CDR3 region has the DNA TGTGCCAGTCAATTTACAGGCTCCAACTATGGCTACACCTTC. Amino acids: CASQFTGSNYGYTF.

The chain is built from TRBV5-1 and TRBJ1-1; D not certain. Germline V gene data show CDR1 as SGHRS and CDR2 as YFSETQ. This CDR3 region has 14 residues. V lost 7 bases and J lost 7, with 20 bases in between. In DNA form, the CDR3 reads TGCGCCAGCGAGGCGAGGGCCCAGATATTTGAAGCTTTCTTT. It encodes CASEARAQIFEAFF.

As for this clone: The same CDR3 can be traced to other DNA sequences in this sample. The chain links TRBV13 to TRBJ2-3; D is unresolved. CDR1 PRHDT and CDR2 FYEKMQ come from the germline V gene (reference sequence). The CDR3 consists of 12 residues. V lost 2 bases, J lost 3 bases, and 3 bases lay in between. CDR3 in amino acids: CASSLRTDTQYF. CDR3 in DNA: TGTGCCAGCAGCTTAAGGACAGATACGCAGTATTTT.

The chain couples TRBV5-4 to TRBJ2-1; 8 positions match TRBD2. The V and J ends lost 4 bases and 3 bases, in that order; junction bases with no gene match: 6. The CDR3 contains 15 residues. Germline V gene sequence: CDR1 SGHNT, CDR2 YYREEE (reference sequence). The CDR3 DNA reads TGTGCCAGCAGCCCGGGGGGGACTTACTACAATGAGCAGTTCTTC. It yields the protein CASSPGGTYYNEQFF.

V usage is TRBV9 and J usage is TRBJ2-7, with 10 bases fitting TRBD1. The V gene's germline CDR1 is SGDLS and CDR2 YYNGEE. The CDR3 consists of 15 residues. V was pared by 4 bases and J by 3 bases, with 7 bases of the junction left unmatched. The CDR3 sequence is CASSSRDRGFYEQYF. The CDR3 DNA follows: TGTGCCAGCAGCTCCCGGGACAGGGGTTTCTACGAGCAGTACTTC. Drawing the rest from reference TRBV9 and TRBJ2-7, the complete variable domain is DSGVTQTPKHLITATGQRVTLRCSPRSGDLSVYWYQQSLDQGLQFLIQYYNGEERAKGNILERFSAQQFPDLHSELNLSSLELGDSALYFCASSSRDRGFYEQYFGPGTRLTVT.

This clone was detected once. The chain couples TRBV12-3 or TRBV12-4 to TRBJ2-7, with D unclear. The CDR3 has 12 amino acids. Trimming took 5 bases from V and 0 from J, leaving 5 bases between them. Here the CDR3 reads CASSPSSYEQYF. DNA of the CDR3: TGTGCCAGCAGTCCGTCCTCCTACGAGCAGTACTTC.

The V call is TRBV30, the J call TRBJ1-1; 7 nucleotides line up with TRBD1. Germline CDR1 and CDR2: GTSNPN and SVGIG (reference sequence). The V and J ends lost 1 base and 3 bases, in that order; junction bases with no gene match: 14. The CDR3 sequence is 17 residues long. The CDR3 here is CAWSGIVNRGYDTEAFF. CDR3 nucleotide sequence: TGTGCCTGGAGTGGGATAGTTAACAGGGGTTACGACACTGAAGCTTTCTTT.

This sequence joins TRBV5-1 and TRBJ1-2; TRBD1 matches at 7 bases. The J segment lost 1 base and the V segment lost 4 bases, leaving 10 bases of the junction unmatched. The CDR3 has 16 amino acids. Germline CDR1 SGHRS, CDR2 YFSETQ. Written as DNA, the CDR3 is TGCGCCAGCAGCAGCGTCTCGGGACAGCTTAACTATGGCTACACCTTC. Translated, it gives CASSSVSGQLNYGYTF.

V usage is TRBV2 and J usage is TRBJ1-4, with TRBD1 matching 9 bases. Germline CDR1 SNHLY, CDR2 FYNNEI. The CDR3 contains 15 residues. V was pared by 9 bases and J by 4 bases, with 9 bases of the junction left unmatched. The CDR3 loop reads CASYRGPSRNEKLFF. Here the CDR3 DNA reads TGTGCCAGTTACAGGGGGCCCTCTCGTAATGAAAAACTGTTTTTT.

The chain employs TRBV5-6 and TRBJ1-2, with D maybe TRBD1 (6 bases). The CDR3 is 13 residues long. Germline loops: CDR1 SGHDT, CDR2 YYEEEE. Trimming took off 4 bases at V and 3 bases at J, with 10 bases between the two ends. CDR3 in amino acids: CASSPGVDYGYTF. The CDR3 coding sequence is TGTGCCAGCAGCCCAGGGGTTGACTATGGCTACACCTTC.